This TCR beta chain was identified during a study of T cell changes during pregnancy in multiple sclerosis. The repertoire was sequenced with immunoSEQ multiplex PCR; TCRdb's copy has only in-frame clones and lacks some. This sample has about 48,000 clones, with 92% found just once. Note on this clone: At one end the junction does not follow the germline gene, possibly because of a read error.

Germline V gives CDR1 SGHRS, CDR2 YFSETQ. The CDR3 is 16 residues long. This sequence originates from a female donor in good health, enrolled as a control in a pregnancy study. The chain employs TRBV5-1 and TRBJ2-3, with 7 bases matching TRBD1. This specimen was CD4+ T cells from peripheral blood mononuclear cells, taken in the second trimester of pregnancy. This CDR3 is CASGFNPNTGADTQYF. The DNA of the CDR3 is TGCGCCAGCGGCTTTAACCCGAACACAGGGGCAGATACGCAGTATTTT.